A single sample is the source of the 18 T cell receptor beta chains below, sequenced in a study of T cell repertoires in cytomegalovirus infection. In TCRdb, the reads were re-called with MiXCR into one record per CDR3 protein. The data hold about 78,000 distinct CDR3 sequences, with roughly 40% observed a single time. These receptors have no known antigen. The source material was CD8+ T cells from cultured PBMCs, sampled from culture after CMV antigen stimulation. The receptors come from a human donor in good health (CMV status not recorded). Some clones in this sample may be carry-over from other donors' samples.

This clonotype was detected a few times. This rearrangement joins TRBV20-1 to TRBJ2-1; the match to TRBD2 covers 10 bases. This CDR3 comprises 15 residues. Germline V CDR1 and CDR2: DFQATT, SNEGSKA (reference sequence). The V and J ends lost 6 bases and 2 bases, in that order; junction bases with no gene match: 7. The CDR3 sequence is CSAQPLAGAYNEQFF. As DNA, the CDR3 is TGCAGTGCCCAGCCTCTAGCGGGGGCCTACAATGAGCAGTTCTTC.

The genes are TRBV12-3 or TRBV12-4 and TRBJ1-1, with D possibly matching TRBD1 (5 bases). V lost 6 bases and J 2 bases, leaving 10 bases between the germline ends. CDR3 size: 13 residues. CDR3 bases: TGTGCCAGCAGGGGACGGCGAAACACTGAAGCTTTCTTT. It translates to CASRGRRNTEAFF.

The sample holds many counts of this clonotype. This sequence joins TRBV2 and TRBJ2-5, with TRBD2 identical over 7 bases. CDR1 SNHLY and CDR2 FYNNEI come from the germline V gene. The CDR3 totals 14 residues. V dropped 7 bases and J dropped 5; count of bases not matched to a gene: 10. CDR3 region: CASTPTMGGETQYF. The DNA for the CDR3 is TGTGCCAGCACTCCCACGATGGGGGGGGAGACCCAGTACTTC.

This clonotype was counted only a few times. The V and J genes are TRBV6-1 and TRBJ2-1, with TRBD1 identical over 7 bases. Germline CDR1 MNHNS, CDR2 SASEGT. Trimming took 5 bases from V and 2 from J; bases not matched to a gene: 6. This CDR3 spans 15 amino acids. CDR3 sequence (DNA): TGTGCCAGCAGTATGACAGGGTTTGCCTACAATGAGCAGTTCTTC. This encodes CASSMTGFAYNEQFF.

This chain joins TRBV4-1 and TRBJ2-5; D ambiguous. The CDR3 totals 14 residues. Germline assignment: CDR1 MGHRA and CDR2 YSYEKL. Trimming stripped 0 bases from V and 0 bases from J, with 5 bases between. Written as DNA, the CDR3 is TGCGCCAGCAGCCAAGATGAGTACCAAGAGACCCAGTACTTC. Amino acid sequence: CASSQDEYQETQYF.

This clonotype showed up just a few times. The chain employs TRBV19 and TRBJ1-4, with D hard to call. Germline CDR1 reads LNHDA; CDR2 reads SQIVND (reference sequence). Between the trimmed V and J ends, which lost 3 bases and 8 bases, there was a span of 22 bases. There are 17 residues in the CDR3. The CDR3 spells CASSIRPSGVRPEKLFF. The CDR3 DNA is TGTGCCAGTAGTATCCGACCTTCCGGCGTCCGCCCCGAAAAACTGTTTTTT.

The genes are TRBV15 and TRBJ1-6; TRBD1 might be the D (5 bases). This CDR3 is 16 amino acids long. The ends were cut back, 0 bases at V and 3 bases at J, with 9 bases in the middle. Germline V gene sequence: CDR1 LNHNV, CDR2 YYDKDF (reference sequence). The CDR3 nucleotides are TGTGCCACCAGCAGAGATGTACAGGTCTATAATTCACCCCTCCACTTT. Protein: CATSRDVQVYNSPLHF.

The rearrangement joins TRBV6-1 to TRBJ1-1; 9 bases line up with TRBD1. Germline loops: CDR1 MNHNS, CDR2 SASEGT. This CDR3 spans 17 amino acids. V shed 5 bases, J shed 1 base, and the junction held 11 bases outside the gene matches. The CDR3 sequence: CASSSPRTGERNTEAFF. CDR3 sequence (DNA): TGTGCCAGCAGTTCCCCTAGGACAGGGGAGAGGAACACTGAAGCTTTCTTT.

The gene calls are TRBV4-1 and TRBJ1-1; D possibly corresponds to TRBD1 (5 bases). CDR3 size: 16 residues. Germline loops: CDR1 MGHRA, CDR2 YSYEKL. Trimming took off 2 bases at V and 5 bases at J, with 18 bases between the two ends. The CDR3 reads CASSQSGAITLTEAFF. The CDR3 DNA sequence: TGCGCCAGCAGCCAATCCGGGGCGATAACGTTAACTGAAGCTTTCTTT.

The chain uses TRBV19 and TRBJ1-5; 8 bases match TRBD1. J was trimmed by 5 bases and V by 1 base; bases with no gene match: 7. Germline V gene sequence: CDR1 LNHDA, CDR2 SQIVND (reference sequence). The CDR3 covers 16 residues. The CDR3 region has the DNA TGTGCCAGTAGTATAGTAGCAGGGGGCTTCGATCAGCCCCAGCATTTT. Translation gives CASSIVAGGFDQPQHF.

This clonotype was counted between two and nine times. The chain combines TRBV7-9 with TRBJ1-6; unclear D gene. Trimming shortened V by 0 bases and J by 4 bases, and 13 bases separated the two germline ends. This CDR3 has 17 residues. CDR1 SEHNR and CDR2 FQNEAQ come from the germline V gene (reference sequence). DNA for the CDR3: TGTGCCAGCAGCTTAGCGGGAGCCACCGATTATAATTCACCCCTCCACTTT. Its protein is CASSLAGATDYNSPLHF.

The gene calls are TRBV4-1 and TRBJ2-2, with D hard to call. This CDR3 spans 14 amino acids. V dropped 2 bases and J dropped 4 bases, with 8 bases sitting between them. CDR1 and CDR2 from the germline V gene are MGHRA and YSYEKL. The CDR3 region is CASSQSPGTGELFF. The DNA for the CDR3 is TGCGCCAGCAGCCAAAGCCCAGGCACCGGGGAGCTGTTTTTT.

The J gene is TRBJ1-1, the V gene TRBV5-1; perhaps TRBD1 as D (6 bases). The germline V and J ends were trimmed by 2 bases and 2 bases, with 16 bases remaining between them. The CDR3 is 16 residues long. Germline V CDR1 and CDR2: SGHRS, YFSETQ. In nucleotides, the CDR3 is TGCGCCAGCAGCTTCAGTCGATCAGGGGCCAACACTGAAGCTTTCTTT. It is translated as CASSFSRSGANTEAFF.

This clonotype has more than one count but fewer than ten. A much larger clone sits a single nucleotide away, making a read error possible. J is TRBJ2-3 and V is TRBV7-3, with TRBD2 matching 11 bases. In germline, CDR1 is SGHTA, CDR2 FQGTGA. This CDR3 is built from 15 residues. The V segment lost 3 bases and the J segment 1 base; nucleotides outside the gene matches: 0. The CDR3 region has the DNA TGTGCCAGCAGCTTGACTAGCGGGGGCACAGATACGCAGTATTTT. Its translation: CASSLTSGGTDTQYF.

This chain connects TRBV5-6 to TRBJ1-1; 8 bases are shared with TRBD1. There are 15 residues in the CDR3. Trimming removed 5 bases from V and 7 bases from J; junction bases left unmatched: 13. CDR1 is SGHDT, CDR2 YYEEEE, per germline. This chain's CDR3 is CASRAGTGLGGEAFF. CDR3 bases: TGTGCCAGCAGAGCCGGGACAGGCTTAGGAGGTGAAGCTTTCTTT.

This clonotype came up a few times. The chain's CDR3 is CASDEGGYNEQFF. As DNA, the CDR3 is TGTGCCAGCGATGAGGGGGGTTACAATGAGCAGTTCTTC. This chain joins TRBV7-8 and TRBJ2-1; TRBD1 or TRBD2 may be the D gene (6 bases each). Germline lookup yields CDR1 SGHVS and CDR2 FQNEAQ. The CDR3 sequence is 13 residues long. The V gene lost 8 bases and the J gene lost 4 bases, with 12 bases spanning the gap. Looking up the rest from reference TRBV7-8 and TRBJ2-1 gives the full variable domain: GAGVSQSPRYKVAKRGQDVALRCDPISGHVSLFWYQQALGQGPEFLTYFQNEAQLDKSGLPSDRFFAERPEGSVSTLKIQRTQQEDSAVYLCASDEGGYNEQFFGPGTRLTVL.

This clonotype was seen a few times. This chain links TRBV5-4 with TRBJ2-1; TRBD1 matches 8 bases. The ends lost 0 bases at V and 8 bases at J; junction bases unmatched: 7. Germline V gives CDR1 SGHNT, CDR2 YYREEE (reference sequence). The CDR3 sequence is 15 residues long. The CDR3 loop reads CASSLGQGAIYEQFF. The CDR3 nucleotides are TGTGCCAGCAGCTTGGGTCAGGGGGCTATATATGAGCAGTTCTTC.

This chain uses TRBV2 with TRBJ1-5; the match to TRBD1 covers 7 bases. Trimming cost V 4 bases and J 4 bases; bases outside gene matches: 7. In germline, CDR1 is SNHLY, CDR2 FYNNEI. The CDR3 is made up of 15 amino acids. The CDR3 DNA reads TGTGCCAGCAGTGGACAGGGAGGTTCTAATCAGCCCCAGCATTTT. Amino acids: CASSGQGGSNQPQHF.